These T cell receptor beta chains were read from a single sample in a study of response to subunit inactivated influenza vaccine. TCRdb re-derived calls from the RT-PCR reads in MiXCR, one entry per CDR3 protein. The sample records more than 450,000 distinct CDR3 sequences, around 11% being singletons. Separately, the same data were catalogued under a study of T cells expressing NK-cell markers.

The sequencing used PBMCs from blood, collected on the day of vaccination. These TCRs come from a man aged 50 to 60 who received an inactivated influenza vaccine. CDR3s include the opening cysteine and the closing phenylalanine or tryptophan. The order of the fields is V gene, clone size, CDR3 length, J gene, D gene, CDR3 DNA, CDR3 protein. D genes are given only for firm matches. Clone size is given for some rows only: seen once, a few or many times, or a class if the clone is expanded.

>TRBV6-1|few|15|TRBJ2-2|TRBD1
TGTGCCAGCACCTCGACAGGGTCGAGAACCGGGGAGCTGTTTTTT
CASTSTGSRTGELFF
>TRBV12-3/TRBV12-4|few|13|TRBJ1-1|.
TGTGCCAGCAGTTATACAGGTTACACTGAAGCTTTCTTT
CASSYTGYTEAFF
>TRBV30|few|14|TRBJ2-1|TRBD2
TGTGCCTGGAGTGTAGCAAGCGGGAGGGCAGGGCAGTTCTTC
CAWSVASGRAGQFF
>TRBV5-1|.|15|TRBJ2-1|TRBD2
TGCGCCAGCACACTAATGGAGGCTAGCGGGGATGAGCAGTTCTTC
CASTLMEASGDEQFF
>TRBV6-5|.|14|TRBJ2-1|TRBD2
TGTGCCAGCAGTTACGGGGGGGTGTACAATGAGCAGTTCTTC
CASSYGGVYNEQFF
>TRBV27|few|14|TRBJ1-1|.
TGTGCCACCTCTACCCGGGCGGCGGGTAGTTTAGCTTTCTTT
CATSTRAAGSLAFF
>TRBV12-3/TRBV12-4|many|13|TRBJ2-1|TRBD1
TGTGCCAGCAGCTCCGGGACAGGAGGAGAGCAGTTCTTC
CASSSGTGGEQFF
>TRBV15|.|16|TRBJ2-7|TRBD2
TGTGCCACCAGCGACCCCGGCGCGGGGGTCTCCTACGAGCAGTACTTC
CATSDPGAGVSYEQYF
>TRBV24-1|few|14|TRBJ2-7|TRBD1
TGTGCCACCCGGGACAGGGGGCGTCTCTACGAGCAGTACTTC
CATRDRGRLYEQYF
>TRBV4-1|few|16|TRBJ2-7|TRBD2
TGCGCCAGCAGCCAAGCTCCCTTAGCGGGGGGGTACGAGCAGTACTTC
CASSQAPLAGGYEQYF
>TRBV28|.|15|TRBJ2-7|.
TGTGCCAGCAGTCCCCTGCTCACAGGCGACTACGAGCAGTACTTC
CASSPLLTGDYEQYF
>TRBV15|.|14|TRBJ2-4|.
TGTGCCACCAGCAGATGGGGGGCCAAAAACATTCAGTACTTC
CATSRWGAKNIQYF
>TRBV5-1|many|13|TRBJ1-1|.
TGCGCCAGCAGCCTCTCGCTGCGGATGAAGGCTTTCTTT
CASSLSLRMKAFF
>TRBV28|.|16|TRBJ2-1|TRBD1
TGTGCCAGCAGAAAGCCGGGACAGGGCGTTTACAATGAGCAGTTCTTC
CASRKPGQGVYNEQFF
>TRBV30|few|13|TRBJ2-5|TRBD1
TGTGCTGTGGGACAGTCGGTAGGGGGGACCCAGTACTTC
CAVGQSVGGTQYF
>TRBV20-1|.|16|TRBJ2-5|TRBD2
TGCAGTGCTAGAGACTCTAAAGCGGGGGTGGGAGAGACCCAGTACTTC
CSARDSKAGVGETQYF
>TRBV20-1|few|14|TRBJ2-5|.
TGCAGTGCTCGACGGCACGGATCACAAGAGACCCAGTACTTC
CSARRHGSQETQYF
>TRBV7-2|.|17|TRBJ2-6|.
TGTGCCAGCAGCCAGTATGGGACGGTGGCTGGGGCCAACGTCCTGACTTTC
CASSQYGTVAGANVLTF
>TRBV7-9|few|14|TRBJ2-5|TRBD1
TGTGCCAGCACAAGGACAGGGGGCATGGAGACCCAGTACTTC
CASTRTGGMETQYF
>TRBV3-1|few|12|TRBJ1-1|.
TGTGCCAGCAGCCAAGTGAACGCTGAAGCTTTCTTT
CASSQVNAEAFF
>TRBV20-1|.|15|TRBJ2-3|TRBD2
TGCAGTGCTAGAGGGACTAGCGGGAGGTCAGATACGCAGTATTTT
CSARGTSGRSDTQYF
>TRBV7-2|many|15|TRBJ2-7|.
TGTGCCAGCGCTAGAAACAGGGCGGGCAGCTACGAGCAGTACTTC
CASARNRAGSYEQYF
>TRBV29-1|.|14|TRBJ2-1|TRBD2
TGCAGCAGCAAGCGGGGGAGCTCCTACAATGAGCAGTTCTTC
CSSKRGSSYNEQFF
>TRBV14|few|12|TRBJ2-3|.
TGTGCCAGCAGCCACCCCGCCGGGACGCAGTATTTT
CASSHPAGTQYF
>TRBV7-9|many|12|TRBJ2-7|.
TGTGCCACAGGGAGGAGCTCCTACGAGCAGTACTTC
CATGRSSYEQYF
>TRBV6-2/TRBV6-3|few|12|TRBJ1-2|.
TGTGCCAGCGGCGACAGAGGCTATGGCTACACCTTC
CASGDRGYGYTF
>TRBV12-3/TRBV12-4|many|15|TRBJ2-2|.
TGTGCCAGCAGTTTAGCGCGGGTCTCCACCGGGGAGCTGTTTTTT
CASSLARVSTGELFF
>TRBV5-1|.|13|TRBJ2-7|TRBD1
TGCGCCAGCAGATACGGACAGGCCTACGAGCAGTACTTC
CASRYGQAYEQYF
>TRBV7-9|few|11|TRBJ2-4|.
TGTGCCAGCAGCTTAGAGAACATTCAGTACTTC
CASSLENIQYF
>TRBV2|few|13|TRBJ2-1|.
TGTGCCAGCAAAACGGATCCCTCGGATGAGCAGTTCTTC
CASKTDPSDEQFF
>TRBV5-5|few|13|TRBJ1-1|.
TGTGCCAGCAGCTGGTCAACGAACACTGAAGCTTTCTTT
CASSWSTNTEAFF
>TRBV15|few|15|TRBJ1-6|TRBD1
TGTGCCACCAGCAGAGATTGGGACAGGGATTCACCCCTCCACTTT
CATSRDWDRDSPLHF
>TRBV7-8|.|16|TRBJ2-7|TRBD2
TGTGCCAGCAGCTCCAGACTAGCGGGGGGCCCCTACGAGCAGTACTTC
CASSSRLAGGPYEQYF
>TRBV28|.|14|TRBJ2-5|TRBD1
TGTGCCAGCAGTCTCGGGACAGTGTTTGAGACCCAGTACTTC
CASSLGTVFETQYF
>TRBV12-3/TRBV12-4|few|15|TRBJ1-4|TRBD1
TGTGCCAGCAGTATTCAGGGGGCGCCCGGTGAAAAACTGTTTTTT
CASSIQGAPGEKLFF
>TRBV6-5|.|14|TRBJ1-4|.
TGTGCCAGCAGTTCGGGCCCACGTGGCGAAAAACTGTTTTTT
CASSSGPRGEKLFF
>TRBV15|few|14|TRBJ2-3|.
TGTGCCACCAGCAGAGATAAGAGCACAGATACGCAGTATTTT
CATSRDKSTDTQYF
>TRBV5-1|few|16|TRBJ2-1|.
TGCGCCAGCAGCTTTGGCGGCTTTCCCTCCTACAATGAGCAGTTCTTC
CASSFGGFPSYNEQFF
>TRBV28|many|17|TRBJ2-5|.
TGTGCCAGCAGTTTTTACCCATTTAGACCGTCGGGCCAGACCCAGTACTTC
CASSFYPFRPSGQTQYF
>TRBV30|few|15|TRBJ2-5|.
TGTGCCTGGAGTGTGGGGTATAGCGGACAAGAGACCCAGTACTTC
CAWSVGYSGQETQYF
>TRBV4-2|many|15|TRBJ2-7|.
TGTGCCAGCAGTCGGGGGGCTAGCGGTCCCTACGAGCAGTACTTC
CASSRGASGPYEQYF
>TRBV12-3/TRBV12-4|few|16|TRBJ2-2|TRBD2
TGTGCCAGCAGTTTATCGGCGGGAGGGGTCCGCGGGGAGCTGTTTTTT
CASSLSAGGVRGELFF
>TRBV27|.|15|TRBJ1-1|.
TGTGCCAGCACGTCCCAGGGAAGGATGAACACTGAAGCTTTCTTT
CASTSQGRMNTEAFF